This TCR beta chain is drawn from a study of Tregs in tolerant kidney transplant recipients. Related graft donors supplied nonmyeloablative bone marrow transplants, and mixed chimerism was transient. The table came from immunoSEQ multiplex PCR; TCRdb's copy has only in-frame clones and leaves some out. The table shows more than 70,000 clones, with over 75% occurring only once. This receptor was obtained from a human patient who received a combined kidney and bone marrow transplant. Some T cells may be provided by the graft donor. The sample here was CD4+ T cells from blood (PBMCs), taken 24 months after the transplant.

The CDR3 sequence: CASSEDDYWTGIRGLAEGPYEQYF. The CDR3 DNA sequence: TGCGCCAGCAGTGAGGATGATTACTGGACAGGGATAAGGGGACTAGCGGAAGGACCCTACGAGCAGTACTTC. The chain uses TRBV10-1 and TRBJ2-7; 11 bases align to TRBD2. CDR3 length: 24 amino acids. V lost 2 bases to trimming and J lost 2 bases; unmatched junction nucleotides: 29. Germline loops: CDR1 WNHNN, CDR2 SYGVQD (reference sequence).